Presented here are 25 T cell receptor beta chains from one specimen sequenced in a study of blood T cells in healthy people across ages. A sample-barcoded 5' primer and a J-beta primer mix were used in a second PCR of about 7 to 11 cycles. TCRdb processed the 5' RACE reads anew with MiXCR; each CDR3 protein has one entry. The table records about 1.8 million distinct CDR3 sequences, 40% to 55% of them present only once. The sample taken for sequencing was blood. All receptors come from a woman in her thirties or forties in good health.

This clonotype has a single count. The chain joins TRBV28 to TRBJ1-5; D may be TRBD1 (5 bases). This CDR3 is 15 amino acids long. Germline V gene sequence: CDR1 MDHEN, CDR2 SYDVKM. The germline V and J ends were trimmed by 6 bases and 1 base, with 13 bases remaining between them. The CDR3 nucleotides are TGTGCCAGCAGCCCCGCGCAGGGAAGCAATCAGCCCCAGCATTTT. Translating gives CASSPAQGSNQPQHF.

For the CDR3, the DNA is TGTGCCAGCAGTTCCATAGCGGGGGCCAGGGATGAGCAGTACTTC. Amino acid sequence: CASSSIAGARDEQYF. The J gene is TRBJ2-5, the V gene TRBV28; 9 bases fit TRBD2. J gave up 11 bases and V 4 bases, and 14 bases lay outside the gene matches. Germline V gene lookup returns CDR1 MDHEN and CDR2 SYDVKM. CDR3 length: 15 amino acids.

In its sample, this clonotype was seen a few times. The chain is built from TRBV3-1 and TRBJ2-1; D gene unclear. V was shortened by 0 bases and J by 9 bases, with 9 bases between the two germline ends. There are 13 residues in the CDR3. CDR1 is LGHDT and CDR2 is YNNKEL in the germline V gene (reference sequence). In DNA form, the CDR3 reads TGTGCCAGCAGCCAAGATCGGCGCAGTGAGCAGTTCTTC. Translating gives CASSQDRRSEQFF.

The CDR3 is CASSRLTPGTSGANTDTQYF. CDR3 nucleotides: TGTGCCAGCAGCCGACTAACCCCTGGGACTAGCGGGGCCAACACAGATACGCAGTATTTT. The chain has TRBV4-2 and TRBJ2-3, with 13 bases aligning to TRBD2. The CDR3 is made up of 20 amino acids. Germline trimming cut 4 bases from V and 2 bases from J; bases unmatched to any gene: 15. Germline values: CDR1 LGHNA, CDR2 YNFKEQ.

This clonotype turned up a few times. The chain uses TRBV7-2 and TRBJ2-1; TRBD1 aligns across 9 bases. Germline V gene data show CDR1 as SGHTA and CDR2 as FQGNSA. Losses at the gene ends were 3 bases for V and 0 bases for J; bases not matched to a gene: 3. This CDR3 contains 16 residues. CDR3 loop: CASSFRQGDSYNEQFF. CDR3 coding DNA: TGTGCCAGCAGCTTCAGACAGGGGGACTCCTACAATGAGCAGTTCTTC.

The chain employs TRBV20-1 and TRBJ2-1, with D perhaps TRBD1 or TRBD2 (5 bases each). This CDR3 has 14 residues. Germline V gene sequence: CDR1 DFQATT, CDR2 SNEGSKA (reference sequence). V lost 4 bases and J 7 bases, leaving 17 bases between the germline ends. The CDR3 is CSAKHRGPLNEQFF. The CDR3 DNA follows: TGCAGTGCTAAGCATAGGGGACCTTTGAATGAGCAGTTCTTC.

The chain joins TRBV9 to TRBJ2-6; D is ambiguous. The CDR3 is 16 amino acids. The germline gives CDR1 SGDLS, CDR2 YYNGEE. The V end was cut by 3 bases, the J end by 0 bases, with 10 bases between. The CDR3 coding sequence is TGTGCCAGCAGCGCCACGACTCCCTCTGGGGCCAACGTCCTGACTTTC. This codes for CASSATTPSGANVLTF.

V usage is TRBV4-3 and J usage is TRBJ1-2, with D possibly matching TRBD1 (5 bases). The CDR3 covers 15 residues. Germline values: CDR1 LGHNA, CDR2 YSLEER. Trimming stripped 4 bases from V and 3 bases from J, with 15 bases between. The CDR3 reads CASSPLPGADYGYTF. CDR3 in DNA: TGCGCCAGCAGCCCCCTCCCTGGGGCGGACTATGGCTACACCTTC.

This clonotype was observed many times. CDR3 loop: CASSLQGVYGYTF. Written as DNA, the CDR3 is TGCGCCAGCAGCTTGCAGGGTGTCTATGGCTACACCTTC. The chain carries TRBV5-1 and TRBJ1-2; perhaps TRBD1 as D (5 bases). The CDR3 extends over 13 amino acids. Germline values: CDR1 SGHRS, CDR2 YFSETQ. Trimming shortened V by 1 base and J by 4 bases, and 8 bases separated the two germline ends.

The chain employs TRBV2 and TRBJ2-3, with 9 bases lining up with TRBD1. The CDR3 consists of 15 residues. Trimming cost V 1 base and J 3 bases; bases outside gene matches: 2. Germline V CDR1 and CDR2: SNHLY, FYNNEI. The CDR3 DNA follows: TGTGCCAGCAGTGAAGGACAGGGGGTGACAGATACGCAGTATTTT. It yields the protein CASSEGQGVTDTQYF.

This clonotype was detected a few times. V gene TRBV27 combines with J gene TRBJ2-7; tentatively, D is TRBD2 (6 bases). The length of the CDR3 is 16 residues. V was cut by 5 bases and J by 0 bases, with 17 bases left in between. CDR1 MNHEY and CDR2 SMNVEV come from the germline V gene (reference sequence). Written as DNA, the CDR3 is TGTGCCAGCAGTGGGACTTATAAGGCTAACTCCTACGAGCAGTACTTC. It yields the protein CASSGTYKANSYEQYF.

The V gene is TRBV5-1, the J gene TRBJ2-5; 12 nucleotides align to TRBD2. CDR1 is SGHRS, CDR2 YFSETQ, per germline. This CDR3 region has 15 residues. The V and J ends lost 4 bases and 0 bases, in that order; junction bases with no gene match: 1. The CDR3 here is CASSGLAGYQETQYF. The CDR3 DNA is TGCGCCAGCAGCGGACTAGCGGGGTACCAAGAGACCCAGTACTTC.

The chain has TRBV20-1 and TRBJ2-7, with 10 bases fitting TRBD1. CDR1 and CDR2 from the germline V gene are DFQATT and SNEGSKA (reference sequence). V was clipped by 3 bases and J by 7 bases; unmatched bases: 9. This CDR3 region has 14 residues. In nucleotides, the CDR3 is TGCAGTGCTAGTACGGGACAGGGGACTCCGGAGCAGTACTTC. As protein: CSASTGQGTPEQYF.

V usage is TRBV20-1 and J usage is TRBJ1-2, with TRBD1 identical over 8 bases. V was pared by 7 bases and J by 8 bases, with 30 bases of the junction left unmatched. CDR3 length: 19 amino acids. From germline, CDR1 is DFQATT and CDR2 SNEGSKA (reference sequence). CDR3 protein: CSVLQGGLSVGVYVYGYTF. CDR3 in DNA: TGCAGTGTCCTACAGGGGGGGTTATCTGTCGGCGTTTATGTATACGGCTACACCTTC.

This clonotype was seen once. The chain employs TRBV29-1 and TRBJ2-1; the match to TRBD2 covers 9 bases. V was clipped by 6 bases and J by 9 bases; unmatched bases: 9. Germline loops: CDR1 SQVTM, CDR2 ANQGSEA. The CDR3 totals 13 residues. The CDR3 loop reads CSVPVLAGTEQFF. CDR3 DNA: TGCAGCGTCCCGGTGCTAGCGGGGACTGAGCAGTTCTTC.

This chain links TRBV25-1 with TRBJ2-7; 7 bases are shared with TRBD1. V was pared by 5 bases and J by 3 bases, with 10 bases of the junction left unmatched. The germline CDR1 and CDR2 sequences are MGHDK and SYGVNS. The CDR3 loop spans 15 amino acids. This CDR3 reads CASSTTGTAVYEQYF. The CDR3, as DNA: TGTGCCAGCAGTACCACCGGGACAGCGGTCTACGAGCAGTACTTC.

This chain links TRBV20-1 with TRBJ1-5; D is ambiguous. Trimming cost V 0 bases and J 3 bases, with 6 bases left between them. Germline V lookup: CDR1 DFQATT, CDR2 SNEGSKA (reference sequence). The CDR3 runs to 13 residues. CDR3 loop: CSARERPNQPQHF. In DNA, the CDR3 is TGCAGTGCTAGAGAAAGACCCAATCAGCCCCAGCATTTT.

The V call is TRBV20-1, the J call TRBJ1-4; a weak D match, TRBD1 (6 bases). V lost 1 base, J lost 5 bases, and 11 bases lay in between. The germline V gene has CDR1 DFQATT and CDR2 SNEGSKA (reference sequence). This CDR3 contains 14 residues. As DNA, the CDR3 is TGCAGTGCTAGAGGCCAGGGGCTCAATGAAAAACTGTTTTTT. Translation gives CSARGQGLNEKLFF.

The genes are TRBV5-1 and TRBJ1-3, with D possibly matching TRBD1 (5 bases). The V end was cut by 10 bases, the J end by 4 bases, with 15 bases between. Germline CDR1 and CDR2: SGHRS and YFSETQ. This CDR3 region has 13 residues. The CDR3 spells CASSPQGGNTIYF. The CDR3 DNA is TGCGCCTCCTCACCCCAGGGAGGAAACACCATATATTTT.

V is TRBV4-1 and J is TRBJ2-3, with 10 bases aligning to TRBD2. The CDR3 covers 16 residues. Trimming took 1 base from V and 5 from J; bases not matched to a gene: 6. In germline, CDR1 is MGHRA, CDR2 YSYEKL. This CDR3 is CASSQGVAGGGDTQYF. In nucleotides, the CDR3 is TGCGCCAGCAGCCAAGGGGTAGCGGGGGGAGGAGATACGCAGTATTTT.

This clonotype was recorded a few times. The chain employs TRBV10-3 and TRBJ2-7, with 10 bases fitting TRBD2. Germline CDR1 ENHRY, CDR2 SYGVKD. The CDR3 consists of 14 residues. With 11 bases clipped from V and 5 bases from J, the junction kept 12 bases outside the gene matches. CDR3 DNA sequence: TGTGCCGTCATGATGACTAGCGGGCTCCACGAGCAGTACTTC. It codes for CAVMMTSGLHEQYF.

Details on this clonotype: One end of the junction is discordant with germline, which a read error may explain. The chain is built from TRBV27 and TRBJ2-7, with D unresolved. Germline-derived CDR1 and CDR2 are MNHEY and SMNVEV (reference sequence). The CDR3 is made up of 14 amino acids. Here the CDR3 reads CASRLSSPLGEQYF. The CDR3 coding sequence is TGTGCCAGCAGGTTATCGTCCCCCCTGGGAGAGCAGTACTTC.

The V gene is TRBV7-6, the J gene TRBJ2-7; 8 nucleotides match TRBD1. Per germline, CDR1 SGHVS and CDR2 FNYEAQ. V shed 1 base and J 0 bases; nucleotides not matched to a gene: 17. The CDR3 covers 20 residues. The CDR3 nucleotides read TGTGCCAGCAGCTTAGGTGACCGGGACAGGCATCCAGTTCGCTCCTACGAGCAGTACTTC. This sequence encodes CASSLGDRDRHPVRSYEQYF.

The table lists this clonotype with a few counts. This chain joins TRBV7-9 and TRBJ2-5; TRBD1 might be the D (5 bases). CDR3 length: 14 residues. CDR1 SEHNR and CDR2 FQNEAQ come from the germline V gene (reference sequence). Trimming shortened V by 4 bases and J by 2 bases, and 11 bases separated the two germline ends. This chain's CDR3 is CASSYPGKQETQYF. Written as DNA, the CDR3 is TGTGCCAGCAGCTACCCAGGGAAGCAAGAGACCCAGTACTTC. The whole variable domain, filled in from reference TRBV7-9 and TRBJ2-5, reads DTGVSQNPRHKITKRGQNVTFRCDPISEHNRLYWYRQTLGQGPEFLTYFQNEAQLEKSRLLSDRFSAERPKGSFSTLEIQRTEQGDSAMYLCASSYPGKQETQYFGPGTRLLVL.

The chain links TRBV3-1 to TRBJ1-2; D is possibly TRBD1 (5 bases). The CDR3 extends over 13 amino acids. The V end lost 8 bases, the J end lost 1 base, and 11 bases lay between the germline ends. CDR1 is LGHDT, CDR2 YNNKEL, per germline (reference sequence). CDR3 sequence reads: CASEGDDNYGYTF. CDR3 sequence (DNA): TGTGCCAGCGAAGGGGACGATAACTATGGCTACACCTTC.